The entry that follows covers one TCR beta chain sequence. Its target is not known. The investigators amplified TCR beta CDR3 regions from RNA transcripts. The primer set for the first-round RT-PCR of the TCR CDR3 was HTBI. MiXCR, run by TCRdb on the multiplex PCR reads, gives a single entry per CDR3 protein. Among hundreds of thousands of distinct CDR3 sequences, roughly 40% were seen once, and the ten largest hold approximately 8.7%. The data originate from a study of T cells in Graves' hyperthyroidism and ophthalmopathy. Regarding the study as a whole: A model using 13 V-J features told ophthalmopathy apart from stable hyperthyroidism.

The specimen was blood. This TCR was sampled from a man between 18 and 29 years old with Graves' hyperthyroidism.

CDR3 residues: CASGRTGKGYTF. The CDR3 coding sequence is TGTGCCAGCGGACGGACAGGGAAGGGCTACACCTTC. This sequence joins TRBV6-5 and TRBJ1-2; 8 bases fit TRBD1. CDR3 length equals 12 residues. V was pared by 8 bases and J by 8 bases, with 7 bases of the junction left unmatched. Germline CDR1 and CDR2: MNHEY and SVGAGI.